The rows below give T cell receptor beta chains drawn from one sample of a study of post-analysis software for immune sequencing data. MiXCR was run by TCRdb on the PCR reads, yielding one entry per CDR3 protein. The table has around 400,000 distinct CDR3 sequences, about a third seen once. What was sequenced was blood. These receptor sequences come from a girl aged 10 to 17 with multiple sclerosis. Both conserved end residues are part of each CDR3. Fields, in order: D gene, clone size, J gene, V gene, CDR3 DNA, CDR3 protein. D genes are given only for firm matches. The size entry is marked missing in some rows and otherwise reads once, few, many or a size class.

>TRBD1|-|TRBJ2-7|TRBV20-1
TGCAGTGCCGCGGGGACAGGGTCTGTCTACGAGCAGTACTTC
CSAAGTGSVYEQYF
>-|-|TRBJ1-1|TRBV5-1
TGCGCCAGCAGCCCCATACCAAGCAACAGAGACACTGAAGCTTTCTTT
CASSPIPSNRDTEAFF
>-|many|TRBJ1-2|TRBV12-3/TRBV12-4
TGTGCCAGCAGCCACGGACTCGGCGGGGGCTACACCTTC
CASSHGLGGGYTF
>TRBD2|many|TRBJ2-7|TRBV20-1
TGCAGTGCTACCCCCGGGACTATCAACTACGAGCAGTACTTC
CSATPGTINYEQYF
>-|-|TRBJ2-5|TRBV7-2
TGTGCCAGCAGCGAGATCCGGGGCCAAGAGACCCAGTACTTC
CASSEIRGQETQYF
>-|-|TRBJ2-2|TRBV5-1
TGCGCCAGCAGCACCAAAACACAGAACACCGGGGAGCTGTTTTTT
CASSTKTQNTGELFF
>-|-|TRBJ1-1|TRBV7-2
TGTGCCAGCAGCTTAGTCCAGGACCCATCCGGGGCTTTCTTT
CASSLVQDPSGAFF
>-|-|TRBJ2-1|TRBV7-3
TGTGCCAGCAGCCCCGGGGTCCGGCCTTACAATGAGCAGTTCTTC
CASSPGVRPYNEQFF
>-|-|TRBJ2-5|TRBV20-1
TGCAGTGCCCCAGCCGGGTGGGAATACTACAATGAGCAGTACTTC
CSAPAGWEYYNEQYF
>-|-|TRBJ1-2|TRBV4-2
TGTGCCAGCAGCCAAGATGCACAGGGCTATGGCTACACCTTC
CASSQDAQGYGYTF
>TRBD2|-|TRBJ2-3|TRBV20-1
TGCAGTGCTCGGACTAGCGGGAGTACAGATACGCAGTATTTT
CSARTSGSTDTQYF
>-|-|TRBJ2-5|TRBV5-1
TGCGCCAGCAGCTGGACAGACCAAGAGACCCAGTACTTC
CASSWTDQETQYF
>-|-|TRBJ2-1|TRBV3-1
TGTGCCAGCAGCCAAGTAGTTCTCTCCTACAATGAGCAGTTCTTC
CASSQVVLSYNEQFF
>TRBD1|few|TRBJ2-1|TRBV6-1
TGTGCCAGCAGTGGGTGGAGAGAGACAGGGGATCATGAGCAGTTCTTC
CASSGWRETGDHEQFF
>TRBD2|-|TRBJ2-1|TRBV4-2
TGTGCCAGCAGCCAGGCCTCGGCGATAGCGGGGTCCCAGGAGCAGTTCTTC
CASSQASAIAGSQEQFF
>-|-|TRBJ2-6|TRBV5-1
TGCGCCAGCAGACACGAGCCAGGTTATGGGGCCAACGTCCTGACTTTC
CASRHEPGYGANVLTF
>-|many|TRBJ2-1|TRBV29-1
TGCAGCGTTGAAGGGTGGGGGGCTGACAATGAGCAGTTCTTC
CSVEGWGADNEQFF
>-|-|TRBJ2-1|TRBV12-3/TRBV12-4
TGTGCCAGCAGACGAGGGGTCAGGGAGCAGTTCTTC
CASRRGVREQFF
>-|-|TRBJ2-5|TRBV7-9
TGTGCCAGCAGCTTAGCAGGGGCTCCCAAAGGACAGGAGACCCAGTACTTC
CASSLAGAPKGQETQYF
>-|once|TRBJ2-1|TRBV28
TGTGCCAGCAGTCTGAGGGACCGCCACAATGAGCAGTTCTTC
CASSLRDRHNEQFF
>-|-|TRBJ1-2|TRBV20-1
TGCAGTGCTAGAGATCGCGGCAGGGCAGATGGCTACACCTTC
CSARDRGRADGYTF
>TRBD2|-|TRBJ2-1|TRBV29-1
TGCAGCGCCCGGACTAGCGGGGCTGTGGGTGAGCAGTTCTTC
CSARTSGAVGEQFF
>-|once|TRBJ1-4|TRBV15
TGTGCCACCAGCAGAGCCAAAGGCGTACAGATCCCCCGGGAAAAACTGTTTTTT
CATSRAKGVQIPREKLFF
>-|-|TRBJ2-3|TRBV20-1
TGCAGTGCTAGTCTAGGGGGAACGACAGATACGCAGTATTTT
CSASLGGTTDTQYF
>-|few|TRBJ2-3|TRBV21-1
TGTGCCAGCAGCAAAGTATTAGGCAGGGGGGGCACAGATACGCAGTATTTT
CASSKVLGRGGTDTQYF
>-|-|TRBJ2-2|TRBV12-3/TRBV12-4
TGTGCCAGCACCCCTTCTGAGAACACCGGGGAGCTGTTTTTT
CASTPSENTGELFF
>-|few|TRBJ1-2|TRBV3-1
TGTGCCAGCAGCCGTCGGACAGCAGGATATGGCTACACCTTC
CASSRRTAGYGYTF
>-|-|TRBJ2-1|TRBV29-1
TGCAGCCACCTAAAGGAGAGGGGGGAGCAGTTCTTC
CSHLKERGEQFF
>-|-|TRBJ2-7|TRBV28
TGTGCCAGCAGTTTAGAAGGCGGGACCCTCTACGAGCAGTACTTC
CASSLEGGTLYEQYF
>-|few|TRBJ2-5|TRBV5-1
TGCGCCAGCGGCGACCCACCTCAAGAGACCCAGTACTTC
CASGDPPQETQYF
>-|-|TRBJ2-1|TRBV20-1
TGCAGTGCTACCTCCTACCAGGGACAAGAGACCCAGTTCTTC
CSATSYQGQETQFF
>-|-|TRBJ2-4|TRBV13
TGTGCCAGCAGCTTGGGAAGGGGTACAGCAGCCAAAAACATTCAGTACTTC
CASSLGRGTAAKNIQYF
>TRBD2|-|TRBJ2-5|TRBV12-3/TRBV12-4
TGTGCCAGCAGTTTGACTAGCGGGGGACATACGACGTACTTC
CASSLTSGGHTTYF
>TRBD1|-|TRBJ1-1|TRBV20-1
TGCAGTGCTCGGACAGGGAGGGACACTGAAGCTTTCTTT
CSARTGRDTEAFF
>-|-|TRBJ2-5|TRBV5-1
TGCGCCAGCGGATTTGACAGGTCGCAAGAGACCCAGTACTTC
CASGFDRSQETQYF
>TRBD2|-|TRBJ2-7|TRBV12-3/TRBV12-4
TGTGCCAGCAGGGGACTAGCGGGAAACGAGCAGTACTTC
CASRGLAGNEQYF
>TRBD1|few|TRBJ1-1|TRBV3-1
TGTGCCAGCAGCCTCGGGACAGGGGTCACTGAAGCTTTCTTT
CASSLGTGVTEAFF
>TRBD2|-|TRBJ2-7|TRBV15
TGTGCCACCAGCAGAGAAACCGGGAGGTACGAGCAGTACTTC
CATSRETGRYEQYF
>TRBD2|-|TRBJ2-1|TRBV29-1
TGCAGCGTTGATTCGGGGGGGGCTAGGAATGAGCAGTTCTTC
CSVDSGGARNEQFF
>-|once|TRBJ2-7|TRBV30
TGTGCCTGGAGTCCGGGGCCGAGCTCCTACGAGCAGTACTTC
CAWSPGPSSYEQYF
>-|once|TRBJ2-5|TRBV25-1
TGTGCCAACAGTGATGGGTTTAGGCAAGAGACCCAGTACTTC
CANSDGFRQETQYF
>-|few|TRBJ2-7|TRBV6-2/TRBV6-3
TGTGCCAGCAGTGAGACAGGCTACGAGCAGTACTTC
CASSETGYEQYF
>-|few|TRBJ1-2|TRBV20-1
TGCAGCTATTTTCAGGACAGCGTCTATGGCTACACCTTC
CSYFQDSVYGYTF
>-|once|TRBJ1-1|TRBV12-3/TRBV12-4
TGTGCCAGCAGCCGCCGGGACGGACCCATAGACACTGAAGCTTTCTTT
CASSRRDGPIDTEAFF